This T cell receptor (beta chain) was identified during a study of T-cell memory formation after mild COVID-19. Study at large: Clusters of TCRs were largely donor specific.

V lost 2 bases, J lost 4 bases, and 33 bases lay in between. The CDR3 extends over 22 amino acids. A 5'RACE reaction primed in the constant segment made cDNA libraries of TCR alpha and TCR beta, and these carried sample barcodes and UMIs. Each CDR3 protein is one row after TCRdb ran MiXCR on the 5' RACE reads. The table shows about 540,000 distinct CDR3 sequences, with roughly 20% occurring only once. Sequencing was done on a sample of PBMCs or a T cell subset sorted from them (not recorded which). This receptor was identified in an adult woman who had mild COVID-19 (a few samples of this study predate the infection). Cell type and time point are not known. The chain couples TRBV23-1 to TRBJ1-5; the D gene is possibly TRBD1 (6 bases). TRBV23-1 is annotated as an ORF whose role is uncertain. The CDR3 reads CASSQPPPTWDTHRLANQPQHF. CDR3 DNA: TGCGCCAGCAGTCAACCCCCCCCAACCTGGGACACTCACCGATTAGCAAATCAGCCCCAGCATTTT.